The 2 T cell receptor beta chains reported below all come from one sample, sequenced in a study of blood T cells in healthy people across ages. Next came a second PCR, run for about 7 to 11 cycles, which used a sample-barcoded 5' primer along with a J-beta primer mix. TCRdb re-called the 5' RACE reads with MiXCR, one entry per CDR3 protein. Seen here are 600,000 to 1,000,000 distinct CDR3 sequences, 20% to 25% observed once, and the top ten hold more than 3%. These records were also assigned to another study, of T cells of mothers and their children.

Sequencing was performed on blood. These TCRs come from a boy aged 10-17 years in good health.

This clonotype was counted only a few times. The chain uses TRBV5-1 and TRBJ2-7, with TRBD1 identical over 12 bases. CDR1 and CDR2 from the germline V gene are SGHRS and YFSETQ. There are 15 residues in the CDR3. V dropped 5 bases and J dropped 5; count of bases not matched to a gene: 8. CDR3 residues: CASRRLGTGGDEQYF. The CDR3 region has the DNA TGCGCCAGCAGAAGACTTGGGACAGGGGGCGACGAGCAGTACTTC.

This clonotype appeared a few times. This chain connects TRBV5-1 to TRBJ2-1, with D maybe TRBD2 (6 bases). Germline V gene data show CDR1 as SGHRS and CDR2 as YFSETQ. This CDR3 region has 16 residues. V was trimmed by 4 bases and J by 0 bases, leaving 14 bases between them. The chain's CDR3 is CASSRSSASSYNEQFF. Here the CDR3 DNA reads TGCGCCAGCAGCCGATCTAGCGCCAGCTCCTACAATGAGCAGTTCTTC.